These 27 T cell receptor beta chains were all obtained from the same sample, sequenced in a study of blood T cell repertoires in COVID-19. Some clones are missing from TCRdb's copy, which holds only in-frame ones; the method was immunoSEQ multiplex PCR. Of some 150,000 clones listed, 75% to 80% are singletons. Specimen: peripheral blood. Receptors originate from a man older than 75 with acute or convalescent COVID-19.

This chain uses TRBV10-2 with TRBJ1-6; D possibly corresponds to TRBD1 (5 bases). V lost 0 bases, J lost 9 bases, and 15 bases lay in between. Germline V gene sequence: CDR1 WSHSY, CDR2 SAAADI. The CDR3 sequence is 16 residues long. The CDR3 spells CASSESALGAVSPLHF. The CDR3 DNA is TGCGCCAGCAGTGAGTCTGCACTTGGGGCGGTTTCACCCCTCCACTTT.

V gene TRBV7-6 combines with J gene TRBJ2-3, with a tentative D call TRBD2 (5 bases). Germline V gene lookup returns CDR1 SGHVS and CDR2 FNYEAQ. The ends were cut back, 2 bases at V and 0 bases at J, with 9 bases in the middle. There are 15 residues in the CDR3. The CDR3 reads CASSLLTGSTDTQYF. The CDR3 DNA is TGTGCCAGCAGCTTATTGACGGGGAGCACAGATACGCAGTATTTT.

In this sample, this clone turned up once. V usage is TRBV7-2 and J usage is TRBJ2-2, with D perhaps matching TRBD1 (6 bases). Germline CDR1 and CDR2: SGHTA and FQGNSA. The length of the CDR3 is 15 residues. The ends were cut back, 5 bases at V and 5 bases at J, with 15 bases in the middle. CDR3 region: CASSRDNRETGELFF. The CDR3 DNA reads as TGTGCCAGCAGCCGCGATAACAGGGAAACCGGGGAGCTGTTTTTT.

The genes are TRBV20-1 and TRBJ2-5; 11 bases align to TRBD2. This CDR3 has 15 residues. V was clipped by 3 bases and J by 1 base; unmatched bases: 4. Germline CDR1 and CDR2: DFQATT and SNEGSKA (reference sequence). Here the CDR3 DNA reads TGCAGTGCTAGTAGACTAGCGGGGATCCAAGAGACCCAGTACTTC. Translation: CSASRLAGIQETQYF.

The rearrangement links TRBV29-1 to TRBJ2-3; 9 nucleotides line up with TRBD2. This CDR3 contains 14 residues. Trimming cost V 4 bases and J 2 bases; bases outside gene matches: 4. CDR1 and CDR2 (germline): SQVTM, ANQGSEA. The CDR3 protein is CSVGLAGFTDTQYF. The CDR3 DNA reads TGCAGCGTTGGGCTAGCGGGGTTCACAGATACGCAGTATTTT.

The rearrangement uses TRBV5-8 and TRBJ1-3; 9 bases agree with TRBD1. The V gene's germline CDR1 is SGHTS and CDR2 YDEGEE. Trimming cost V 2 bases and J 2 bases; bases outside gene matches: 2. The CDR3 extends over 15 amino acids. In nucleotides, the CDR3 is TGTGCCAGCAGCTTATGGGACAGGGCTGGAAACACCATATATTTT. Translation: CASSLWDRAGNTIYF.

This clone showed up just a few times. The V gene is TRBV5-8, the J gene TRBJ2-3, with 8 positions matching TRBD1. Germline CDR1 and CDR2: SGHTS and YDEGEE. The CDR3 extends over 15 amino acids. V lost 2 bases and J lost 1; bases outside the gene matches: 3. The CDR3 loop reads CASSLGQGRTDTQYF. CDR3 bases: TGTGCCAGCAGCTTAGGACAGGGTCGCACAGATACGCAGTATTTT.

The V call is TRBV5-4, the J call TRBJ1-2, with D perhaps matching TRBD1 (6 bases). The V end was cut by 4 bases, the J end by 4 bases, with 14 bases between. Germline V gives CDR1 SGHNT, CDR2 YYREEE (reference sequence). This CDR3 contains 14 residues. This chain's CDR3 is CASSTPGHLYGYTF. For the CDR3, the DNA is TGTGCCAGCAGCACCCCGGGACACCTCTATGGCTACACCTTC.

The chain is built from TRBV4-3 and TRBJ1-2; D unclear. The V end was cut by 1 base, the J end by 6 bases, with 18 bases between. Germline V gene sequence: CDR1 LGHNA, CDR2 YSLEER. The CDR3 sequence is 16 residues long. This chain's CDR3 is CASSQAPGGGSNGYTF. Here the CDR3 DNA reads TGCGCCAGCAGCCAAGCCCCCGGAGGCGGTTCCAATGGCTACACCTTC.

This sequence joins TRBV19 and TRBJ1-2; D is perhaps TRBD1 (6 bases). The CDR3 length is 14 residues. Between the trimmed V and J ends, which lost 3 bases and 1 base, there was a span of 9 bases. CDR1 and CDR2 (germline): LNHDA, SQIVND (reference sequence). CDR3 nucleotides: TGTGCCAGTAGTATCGGGACAAATAACTATGGCTACACCTTC. The encoded protein is CASSIGTNNYGYTF.

This chain connects TRBV6-2 or TRBV6-3 to TRBJ2-3, with TRBD2 matching over 8 bases. The CDR3 has 14 amino acids. Germline CDR1 reads MNHEY; CDR2 reads SVGEGT. V lost 4 bases to trimming and J lost 4 bases; unmatched junction nucleotides: 4. The CDR3 here is CASSSGGGPDTQYF. CDR3 bases: TGTGCCAGCAGTTCCGGGGGGGGCCCAGATACGCAGTATTTT.

The genes are TRBV4-2 and TRBJ1-5, with 9 bases that match TRBD1. Germline V CDR1 and CDR2: LGHNA, YNFKEQ. This CDR3 comprises 19 residues. J lost 0 bases, V lost 7 bases, and 16 bases had no gene match. The CDR3 DNA is TGTGCCAGCAACCCCGGCCGGGACAGGGCGTCAAATAGCAATCAGCCCCAGCATTTT. As protein: CASNPGRDRASNSNQPQHF.

The chain employs TRBV18 and TRBJ2-1, with D perhaps TRBD1 (6 bases). Germline V CDR1 and CDR2: KGHSH, LQKENI. CDR3 size: 14 residues. V lost 3 bases and J lost 6, with 12 bases in between. The CDR3 coding sequence is TGTGCCAGCTCACCGGAACAGGGAATCAATGAGCAGTTCTTC. It codes for CASSPEQGINEQFF.

V and J are TRBV27 and TRBJ2-5; 7 bases agree with TRBD2. Germline assignment: CDR1 MNHEY and CDR2 SMNVEV (reference sequence). V was clipped by 4 bases and J by 12 bases; unmatched bases: 8. This CDR3 contains 12 residues. The CDR3 bases are TGTGCCAGCAGTTCGTGGGGGGGAATGGAGTACTTC. Encoded protein: CASSSWGGMEYF.

Details on this clone: Other DNA sequences in this specimen translate into the identical CDR3. The gene calls are TRBV6-5 and TRBJ1-1; D is possibly TRBD1 (6 bases). The CDR3 is 13 amino acids. Trimming cost V 4 bases and J 3 bases, with 9 bases left between them. Germline CDR1 MNHEY, CDR2 SVGAGI. CDR3 amino acids: CASSSHRDTEAFF. CDR3 in DNA: TGTGCCAGCAGTTCACACAGGGACACTGAAGCTTTCTTT.

The rearrangement uses TRBV11-3 and TRBJ1-1, with D perhaps matching TRBD1 (6 bases). Trimming took off 2 bases at V and 0 bases at J, with 16 bases between the two ends. CDR3 length: 17 amino acids. The V gene's germline CDR1 is SGHNT and CDR2 YENEEA. For the CDR3, the DNA is TGTGCCAGCAGCTTATCCGGGGGGCGATTTATGAACACTGAAGCTTTCTTT. It translates to CASSLSGGRFMNTEAFF.

The chain carries TRBV19 and TRBJ2-6; D gene ambiguous. V lost 6 bases and J lost 3, with 15 bases in between. Germline V gene data show CDR1 as LNHDA and CDR2 as SQIVND (reference sequence). There are 16 residues in the CDR3. The CDR3 loop is CASRSNIYDGANVLTF. As DNA, the CDR3 is TGTGCCAGTAGGTCGAACATATACGATGGGGCCAACGTCCTGACTTTC.

The chain is built from TRBV30 and TRBJ1-4; 7 positions match TRBD1. Trimming at V came to 3 bases and at J to 4 bases, leaving 5 bases not matched to a gene. Germline V gene sequence: CDR1 GTSNPN, CDR2 SVGIG (reference sequence). There are 14 residues in the CDR3. The CDR3 protein is CAWSQTGSNEKLFF. As DNA, the CDR3 is TGTGCCTGGAGCCAGACAGGGAGTAATGAAAAACTGTTTTTT.

Only a few counts were recorded for this clone. J is TRBJ1-1 and V is TRBV4-1; tentative D call: TRBD1 (6 bases). Germline V gene lookup returns CDR1 MGHRA and CDR2 YSYEKL. Trimming took off 4 bases at V and 1 base at J, with 13 bases between the two ends. This CDR3 spans 15 amino acids. The CDR3 loop is CASSRHLGGNTEAFF. CDR3 bases: TGCGCCAGCAGCCGCCACCTAGGGGGGAACACTGAAGCTTTCTTT.

The chain joins TRBV6-2 or TRBV6-3 to TRBJ1-5; D remains ambiguous. The ends were cut back, 3 bases at V and 6 bases at J, with 6 bases in the middle. Germline CDR1 reads MNHEY; CDR2 reads SVGEGT. The length of the CDR3 is 12 residues. The CDR3 DNA reads as TGTGCCAGCAGTTATGGCTCTCAGCCCCAGCATTTT. Its translation is CASSYGSQPQHF.

A single count supports this clone. The chain joins TRBV5-6 to TRBJ2-1; 9 bases are shared with TRBD2. With 2 bases clipped from V and 3 bases from J, the junction kept 6 bases outside the gene matches. Germline CDR1 SGHDT, CDR2 YYEEEE. The CDR3 spans 16 residues. The DNA of the CDR3 is TGTGCCAGCAGCTTAGGGAGCGGGGGGTACTACAATGAGCAGTTCTTC. Protein product: CASSLGSGGYYNEQFF.

The chain uses TRBV29-1 and TRBJ1-1, with a weak D call TRBD1 (5 bases). V was cut by 7 bases and J by 2 bases, with 17 bases left in between. In germline, CDR1 is SQVTM, CDR2 ANQGSEA. CDR3 length: 14 residues. CDR3 amino acids: CSAGEGRGNTEAFF. DNA of the CDR3: TGCAGCGCCGGGGAGGGTCGGGGCAACACTGAAGCTTTCTTT.

The V gene is TRBV18, the J gene TRBJ1-2; 7 nucleotides match TRBD1. This CDR3 has 16 amino acids. From germline, CDR1 is KGHSH and CDR2 LQKENI. The V and J ends lost 0 bases and 4 bases, in that order; junction bases with no gene match: 8. The CDR3 DNA is TGTGCCAGCTCACCACCCGCCCGGACAGGCGGCTATGGCTACACCTTC. Encoded protein: CASSPPARTGGYGYTF.

V gene TRBV5-8 combines with J gene TRBJ2-6; a weak D match, TRBD1 (5 bases). The length of the CDR3 is 16 residues. The ends were cut back, 4 bases at V and 0 bases at J, with 11 bases in the middle. CDR1 is SGHTS and CDR2 is YDEGEE in the germline V gene. This chain's CDR3 is CASSPQVSSGANVLTF. DNA for the CDR3: TGTGCCAGCAGCCCACAGGTTAGCTCTGGGGCCAACGTCCTGACTTTC.

The rearrangement joins TRBV11-1 to TRBJ1-2; D gene ambiguous. The CDR3 consists of 15 residues. V was pared by 3 bases and J by 0 bases, with 11 bases between. CDR1 and CDR2 (germline): SGHAT, FQDESV (reference sequence). The CDR3 loop reads CASSFGGAANYGYTF. Here the CDR3 DNA reads TGTGCCAGCAGCTTTGGCGGAGCCGCTAACTATGGCTACACCTTC. The variable domain in full, with the rest retrieved from reference TRBV11-1 and TRBJ1-2, is EAEVAQSPRYKITEKSQAVAFWCDPISGHATLYWYRQILGQGPELLVQFQDESVVDDSQLPKDRFSAERLKGVDSTLKIQPAELGDSAMYLCASSFGGAANYGYTFGSGTRLTVV.

This chain links TRBV9 with TRBJ1-6, with 8 bases matching TRBD1. The germline gives CDR1 SGDLS, CDR2 YYNGEE. The CDR3 is 15 residues long. With 0 bases clipped from V and 5 bases from J, the junction kept 1 base outside the gene matches. The CDR3 here is CASSVETGDNSPLHF. CDR3 nucleotide sequence: TGTGCCAGCAGCGTAGAGACAGGGGATAATTCACCCCTCCACTTT.

The genes are TRBV29-1 and TRBJ2-2; 7 bases are a match to TRBD1. Trimming at V came to 5 bases and at J to 1 base, leaving 4 bases not matched to a gene. In germline, CDR1 is SQVTM, CDR2 ANQGSEA. The CDR3 is made up of 14 amino acids. DNA for the CDR3: TGCAGCGTTCCCCGGGACAGGAACACCGGGGAGCTGTTTTTT. It specifies CSVPRDRNTGELFF.